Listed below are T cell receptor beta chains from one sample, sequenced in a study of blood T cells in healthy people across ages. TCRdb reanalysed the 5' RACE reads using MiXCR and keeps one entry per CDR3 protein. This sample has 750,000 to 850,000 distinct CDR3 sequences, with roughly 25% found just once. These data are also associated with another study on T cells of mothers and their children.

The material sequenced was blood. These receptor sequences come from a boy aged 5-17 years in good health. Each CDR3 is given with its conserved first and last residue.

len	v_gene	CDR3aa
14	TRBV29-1	CSVYGTAREETQYF
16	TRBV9	CASSVEAAISTDTQYF
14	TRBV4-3	CASSQGTGNSPLHF
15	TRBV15	CATSRVGGGTCEQYF
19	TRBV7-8	CASSSPRTIIYSSTDTQYF
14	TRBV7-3	CASSRGARDYGYTF
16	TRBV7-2	CASSLAPAASGNTIYF
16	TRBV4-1	CASSQEPATGTFEQYF
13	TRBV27	CASSLSRMETQYF
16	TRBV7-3	CGPNTLTRSTNEKLFF
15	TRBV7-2	CASSSPTGPRETQYF
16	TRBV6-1	CASSALYGTGQETQYF
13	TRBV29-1	CSVRTSGYNEQFF
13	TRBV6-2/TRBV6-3	CASREDAYEKLFF
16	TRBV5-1	CASSLAGQGWEETQYF
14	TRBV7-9	CASSSTVGANVLTF
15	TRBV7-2	CASSSRDRVYNEQFF
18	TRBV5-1	CASSPAERLAGGSNEQFF
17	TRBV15	CATSRDKTGRSTDTQYF
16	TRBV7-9	CASSLDASLRSYEQYF
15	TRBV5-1	CASSPWTGSDSPLHF
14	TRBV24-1	CATSDPKTNQAQHF
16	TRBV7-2	CASSLYIGGSTHEQYF
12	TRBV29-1	CSVDGEQETQYF
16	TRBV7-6	CASSLGAGGTFYEQYF
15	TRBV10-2	CASSEPYVASAEAFF
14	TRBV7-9	CASSLVDWDGEQFF
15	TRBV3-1	CASSQGAGVGREQYF
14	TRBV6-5	CASSYDLGFYEQYF
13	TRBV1	CTIPGGTSAGYTF
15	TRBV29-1	CSVEDPRGLGETQYF
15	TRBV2	CASSDIGQVGETQYF
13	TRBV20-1	CSAPTGTVYEQYF
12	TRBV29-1	CSASGTGHEQYF
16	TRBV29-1	CSVEGTSGRIGNEQFF
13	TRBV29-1	CSVESPSGDKQFF
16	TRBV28	CASSQTSGEINYGYTF
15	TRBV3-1	CASSHDRTNPYEQYF
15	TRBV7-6	CASSSLAGEGNEQFF
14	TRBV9	CASSVGIAQETQYF